The rows below give T cell receptor beta chains drawn from one sample of a study of post-analysis software for immune sequencing data. MiXCR was run by TCRdb on the PCR reads, yielding one entry per CDR3 protein. The sample comprises fewer than 700,000 distinct CDR3 sequences, roughly 45% of which are singletons, and under 2% rests with the top ten. The sequenced material came from blood. Source of these receptors: a girl aged 5-17 years with multiple sclerosis. CDR3s include the opening cysteine and the closing phenylalanine or tryptophan. Fields, in order: CDR3 length, V gene, CDR3 protein.

len: 15
v_gene: TRBV7-8
CDR3aa: CASSLSASRRYGYTF

len: 12
v_gene: TRBV20-1
CDR3aa: CSAGQGRNEQFF

len: 16
v_gene: TRBV7-2
CDR3aa: CASNQQVAGATDTQYF

len: 16
v_gene: TRBV25-1
CDR3aa: CASSEGLWDRGDEQYF

len: 16
v_gene: TRBV7-3
CDR3aa: CASSLRRAGSTDTQYF

len: 16
v_gene: TRBV12-3/TRBV12-4
CDR3aa: CASSPRDRGLQETQYF

len: 16
v_gene: TRBV6-1
CDR3aa: CASSEVLAGGPDTQYF

len: 12
v_gene: TRBV2
CDR3aa: CAAGGALSEQYF

len: 10
v_gene: TRBV6-1
CDR3aa: CASSEAGWYF

len: 14
v_gene: TRBV7-2
CDR3aa: CASTPGGANYGYTF

len: 13
v_gene: TRBV12-3/TRBV12-4
CDR3aa: CASSSGLSYGYTF

len: 13
v_gene: TRBV6-2/TRBV6-3
CDR3aa: CASAKGVTYEQYF

len: 12
v_gene: TRBV7-2
CDR3aa: CASSSNTDTQYF

len: 13
v_gene: TRBV7-6
CDR3aa: CASSSGQGFGYTF

len: 14
v_gene: TRBV20-1
CDR3aa: CSALRQGGTYEQYF

len: 16
v_gene: TRBV4-1
CDR3aa: CASSQGRASGANVLTF

len: 13
v_gene: TRBV9
CDR3aa: CASSVKADCEQYF

len: 19
v_gene: TRBV7-6
CDR3aa: CASTYLRDGRKNDTDTQYF

len: 16
v_gene: TRBV5-1
CDR3aa: CASSRTSGGITDTQYF

len: 14
v_gene: TRBV12-3/TRBV12-4
CDR3aa: CASSLTRTAYEQYF

len: 12
v_gene: TRBV29-1
CDR3aa: CSAGPGMAEAFF

len: 12
v_gene: TRBV12-3/TRBV12-4
CDR3aa: CASRGLSDEQFF

len: 15
v_gene: TRBV12-3/TRBV12-4
CDR3aa: CASTRQGRDSYEQYF

len: 15
v_gene: TRBV15
CDR3aa: CATSRARGSNQPQHF

len: 15
v_gene: TRBV4-1
CDR3aa: CASSQGVGSNYEQYF

len: 15
v_gene: TRBV27
CDR3aa: CASRPPDRMEDEQYF

len: 16
v_gene: TRBV20-1
CDR3aa: CSARWVDRVAKNIQYF

len: 13
v_gene: TRBV20-1
CDR3aa: CSARDFPSPEQYF

len: 19
v_gene: TRBV27
CDR3aa: CASSPITGESYYSNQPQHF

len: 10
v_gene: TRBV2
CDR3aa: CASRLAEAFF

len: 12
v_gene: TRBV2
CDR3aa: CASSAWLETQYF

len: 14
v_gene: TRBV7-9
CDR3aa: CASSFRAFTDTQYF

len: 15
v_gene: TRBV5-1
CDR3aa: CAGSSGQGYSYEQYF

len: 19
v_gene: TRBV7-2
CDR3aa: CASSPRREGARRVDTEAFF

len: 12
v_gene: TRBV10-2
CDR3aa: CASRDRGREQYF

len: 15
v_gene: TRBV11-2
CDR3aa: CASSRTGTGNYEQYF

len: 13
v_gene: TRBV20-1
CDR3aa: CSARGPTGEKLFF

len: 15
v_gene: TRBV9
CDR3aa: CASSVVGLGTDAQYF

len: 12
v_gene: TRBV5-6
CDR3aa: CASSQRSWEQYF

len: 17
v_gene: TRBV5-1
CDR3aa: CASTSTAASGRGNEQFF

len: 16
v_gene: TRBV4-1
CDR3aa: CASSQPGRGSNYGYTF

len: 14
v_gene: TRBV18
CDR3aa: CASSLLALSDTQYF

len: 18
v_gene: TRBV6-5
CDR3aa: CASSYSALGGGVRDTQYF

len: 14
v_gene: TRBV28
CDR3aa: CASSVVEVDYEQYF

len: 17
v_gene: TRBV4-2
CDR3aa: CASSQGQGDGPKNIQYF

len: 16
v_gene: TRBV20-1
CDR3aa: CSARAPAGGPYNEQFF

len: 14
v_gene: TRBV5-1
CDR3aa: CASSPTETLGIQYF

len: 12
v_gene: TRBV20-1
CDR3aa: CSGRGSAETQYF

len: 14
v_gene: TRBV6-1
CDR3aa: CASRAELFQETQYF

len: 16
v_gene: TRBV20-1
CDR3aa: CSARPSGRSSYNEQFF

len: 16
v_gene: TRBV29-1
CDR3aa: CSVRTSGGAAYNEQFF

len: 17
v_gene: TRBV6-6
CDR3aa: CASIPGPGTRGANVLTF

len: 15
v_gene: TRBV6-6
CDR3aa: CASIDWGGGWNEQFF